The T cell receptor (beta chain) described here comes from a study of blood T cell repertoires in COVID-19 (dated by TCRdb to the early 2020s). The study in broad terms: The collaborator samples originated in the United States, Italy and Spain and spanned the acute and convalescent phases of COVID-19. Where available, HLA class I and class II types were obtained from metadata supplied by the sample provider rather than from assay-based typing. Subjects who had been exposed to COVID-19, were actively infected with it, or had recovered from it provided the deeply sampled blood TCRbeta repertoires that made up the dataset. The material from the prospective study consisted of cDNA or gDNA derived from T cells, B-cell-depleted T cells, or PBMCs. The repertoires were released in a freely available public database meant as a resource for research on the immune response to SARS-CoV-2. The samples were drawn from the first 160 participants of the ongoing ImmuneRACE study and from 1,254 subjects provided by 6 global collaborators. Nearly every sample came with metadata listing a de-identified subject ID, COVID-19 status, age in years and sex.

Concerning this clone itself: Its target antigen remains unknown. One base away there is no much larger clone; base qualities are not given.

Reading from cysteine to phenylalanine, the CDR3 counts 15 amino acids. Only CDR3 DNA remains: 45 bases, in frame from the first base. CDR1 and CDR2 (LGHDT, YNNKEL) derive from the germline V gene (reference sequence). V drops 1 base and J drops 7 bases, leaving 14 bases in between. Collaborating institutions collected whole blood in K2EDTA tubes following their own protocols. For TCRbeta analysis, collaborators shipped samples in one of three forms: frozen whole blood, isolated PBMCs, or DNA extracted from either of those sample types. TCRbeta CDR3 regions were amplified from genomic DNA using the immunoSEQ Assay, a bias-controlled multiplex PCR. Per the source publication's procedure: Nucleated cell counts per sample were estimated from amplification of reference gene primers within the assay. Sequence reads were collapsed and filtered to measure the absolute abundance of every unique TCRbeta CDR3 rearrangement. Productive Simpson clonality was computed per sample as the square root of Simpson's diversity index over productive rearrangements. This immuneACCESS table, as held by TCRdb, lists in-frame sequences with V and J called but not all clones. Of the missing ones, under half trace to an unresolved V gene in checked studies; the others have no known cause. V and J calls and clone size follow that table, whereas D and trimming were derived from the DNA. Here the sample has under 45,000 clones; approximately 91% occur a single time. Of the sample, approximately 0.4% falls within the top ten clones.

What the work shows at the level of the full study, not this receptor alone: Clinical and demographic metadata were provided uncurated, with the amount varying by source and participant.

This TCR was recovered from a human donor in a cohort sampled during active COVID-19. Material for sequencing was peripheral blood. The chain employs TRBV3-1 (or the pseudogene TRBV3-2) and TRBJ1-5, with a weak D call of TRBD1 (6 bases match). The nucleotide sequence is TGTGCCAGCAGCCAAGCAGGGGAAGGAGAGCAGCCCCAGCATTTT. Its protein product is CASSQAGEGEQPQHF.